Described below is a single TCR beta chain sequence and its context. The antigen remains unidentified. The sample comes from a study of T cell repertoires and HLA-DP antigens. Regarding the study as a whole: Clones undetected before culture averaged about 33% against one allele and approximately 51% against the other. The CD4+ repertoire was not split into naive and memory.

Sequencing used immunoSEQ multiplex PCR; TCRdb keeps in-frame clones, though not all of them. Of about 89,000 clones in the sample, approximately 86% were seen once. The sample was CD4+ T cells from PBMCs. The TCR sequence derives from a man aged 45 to 65 in good health and CMV-seronegative.

The CDR3 coding sequence is TGTGCCAGCAGCGGACAGGGTGGGGATACGCAGTATTTT. Protein product: CASSGQGGDTQYF. The J gene is TRBJ2-3, the V gene TRBV14, with 8 bases matching TRBD1. The V and J ends lost 5 bases and 6 bases, in that order; junction bases with no gene match: 4. Per germline, CDR1 SGHDN and CDR2 FVKESK. The CDR3 has 13 amino acids.